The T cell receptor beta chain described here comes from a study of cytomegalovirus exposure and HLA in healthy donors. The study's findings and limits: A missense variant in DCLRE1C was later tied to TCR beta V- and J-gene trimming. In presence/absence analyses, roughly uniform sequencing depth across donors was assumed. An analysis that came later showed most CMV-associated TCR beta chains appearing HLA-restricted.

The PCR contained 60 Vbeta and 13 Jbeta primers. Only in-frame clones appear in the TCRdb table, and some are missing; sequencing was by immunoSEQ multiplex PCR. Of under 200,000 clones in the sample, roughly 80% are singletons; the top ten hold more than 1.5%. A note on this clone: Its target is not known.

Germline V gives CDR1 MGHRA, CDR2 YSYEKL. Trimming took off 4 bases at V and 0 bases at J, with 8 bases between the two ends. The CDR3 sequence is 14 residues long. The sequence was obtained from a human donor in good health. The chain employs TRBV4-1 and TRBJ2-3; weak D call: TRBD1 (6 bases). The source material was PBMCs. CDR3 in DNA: TGCGCCAGCAGCCCACAGGGAAGCACAGATACGCAGTATTTT. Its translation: CASSPQGSTDTQYF.